This TCR beta chain is from a study of identical twins. Everyone who donated was a healthy Caucasian. CDR1 and CDR2 from the germline V gene are SGHKS and YYEKEE (reference sequence). The CDR3 runs to 16 residues. The V gene lost 0 bases and the J gene lost 0 bases, with 13 bases spanning the gap. A universal primer binding site was introduced by template switching. The final cDNA contained unique molecular identifiers. From the 5' RACE reads, TCRdb called clonotypes with MiXCR, one entry per CDR3 protein. The data contain about 660,000 distinct CDR3 sequences, 8% to 9% of them singletons. In its sample, this clonotype was seen a few times. A further study also used this sample, focusing on yellow fever vaccine responses in identical twins.

The sample comprised PBMCs. This rearrangement joins TRBV5-5 to TRBJ2-7; tentative D call: TRBD2 (6 bases). This receptor was taken from a woman under 30 in good health. CDR3 sequence: CASSLDPAGSSYEQYF. As DNA, the CDR3 is TGTGCCAGCAGCTTGGATCCGGCGGGAAGCTCCTACGAGCAGTACTTC.